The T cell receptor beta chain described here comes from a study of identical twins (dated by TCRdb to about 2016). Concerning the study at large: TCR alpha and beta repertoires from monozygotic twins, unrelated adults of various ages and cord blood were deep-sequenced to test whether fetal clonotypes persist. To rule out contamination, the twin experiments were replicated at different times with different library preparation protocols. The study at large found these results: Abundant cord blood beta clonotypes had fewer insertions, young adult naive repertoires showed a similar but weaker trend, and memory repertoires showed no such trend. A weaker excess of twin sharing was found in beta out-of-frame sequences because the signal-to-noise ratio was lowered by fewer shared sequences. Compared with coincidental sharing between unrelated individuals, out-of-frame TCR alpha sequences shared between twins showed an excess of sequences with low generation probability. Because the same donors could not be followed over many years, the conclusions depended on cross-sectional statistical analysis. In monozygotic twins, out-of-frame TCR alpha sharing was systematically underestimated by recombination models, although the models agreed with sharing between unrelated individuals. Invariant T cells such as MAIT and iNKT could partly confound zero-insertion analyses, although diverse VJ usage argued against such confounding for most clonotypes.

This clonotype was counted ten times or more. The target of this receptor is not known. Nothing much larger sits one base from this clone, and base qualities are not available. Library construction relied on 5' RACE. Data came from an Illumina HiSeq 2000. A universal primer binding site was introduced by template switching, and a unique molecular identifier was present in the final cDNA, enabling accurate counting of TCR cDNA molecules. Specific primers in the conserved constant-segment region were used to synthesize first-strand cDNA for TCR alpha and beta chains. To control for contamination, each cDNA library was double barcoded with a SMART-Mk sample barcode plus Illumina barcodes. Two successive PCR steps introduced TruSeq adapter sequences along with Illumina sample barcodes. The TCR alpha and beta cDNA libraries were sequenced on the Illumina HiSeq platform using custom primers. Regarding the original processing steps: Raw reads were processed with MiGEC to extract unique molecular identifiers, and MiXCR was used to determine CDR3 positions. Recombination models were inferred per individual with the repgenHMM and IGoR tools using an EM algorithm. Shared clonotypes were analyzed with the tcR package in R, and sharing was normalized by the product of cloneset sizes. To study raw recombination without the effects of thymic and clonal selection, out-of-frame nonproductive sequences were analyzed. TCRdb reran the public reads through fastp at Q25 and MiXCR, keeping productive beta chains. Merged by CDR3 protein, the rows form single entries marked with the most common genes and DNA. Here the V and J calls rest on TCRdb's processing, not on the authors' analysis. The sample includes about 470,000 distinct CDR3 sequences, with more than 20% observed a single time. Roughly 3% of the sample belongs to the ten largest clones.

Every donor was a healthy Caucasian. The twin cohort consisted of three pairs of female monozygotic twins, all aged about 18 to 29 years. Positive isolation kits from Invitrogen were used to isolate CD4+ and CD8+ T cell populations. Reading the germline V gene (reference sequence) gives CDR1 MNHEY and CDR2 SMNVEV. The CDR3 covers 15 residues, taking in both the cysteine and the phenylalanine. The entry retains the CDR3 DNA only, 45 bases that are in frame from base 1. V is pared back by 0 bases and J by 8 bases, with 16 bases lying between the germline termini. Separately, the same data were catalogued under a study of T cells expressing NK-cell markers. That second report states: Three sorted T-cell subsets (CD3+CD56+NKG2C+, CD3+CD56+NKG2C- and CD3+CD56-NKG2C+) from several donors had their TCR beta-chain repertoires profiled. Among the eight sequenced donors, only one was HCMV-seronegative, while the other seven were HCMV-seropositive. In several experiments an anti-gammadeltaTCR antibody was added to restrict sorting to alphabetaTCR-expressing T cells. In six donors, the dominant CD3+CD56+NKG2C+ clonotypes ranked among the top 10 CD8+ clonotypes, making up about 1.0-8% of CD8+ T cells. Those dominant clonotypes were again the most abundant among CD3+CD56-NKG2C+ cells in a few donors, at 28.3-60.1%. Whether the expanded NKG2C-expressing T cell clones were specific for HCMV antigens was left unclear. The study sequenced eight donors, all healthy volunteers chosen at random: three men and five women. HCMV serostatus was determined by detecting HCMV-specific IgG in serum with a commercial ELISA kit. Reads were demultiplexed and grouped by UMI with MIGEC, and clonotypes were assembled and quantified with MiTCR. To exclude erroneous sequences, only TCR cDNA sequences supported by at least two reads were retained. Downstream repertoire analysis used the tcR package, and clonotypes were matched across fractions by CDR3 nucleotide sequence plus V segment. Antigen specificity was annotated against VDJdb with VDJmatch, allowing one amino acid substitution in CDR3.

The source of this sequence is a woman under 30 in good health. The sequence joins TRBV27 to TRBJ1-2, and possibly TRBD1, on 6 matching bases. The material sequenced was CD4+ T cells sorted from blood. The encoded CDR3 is CASSLSSGGAKGYTF. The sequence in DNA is TGTGCCAGCAGTTTATCGAGTGGGGGCGCTAAGGGCTACACCTTC.